This T cell receptor (beta chain) was profiled in a study of T cell responses to AZD1222 COVID-19 vaccine. The method was immunoSEQ multiplex PCR; TCRdb's version includes in-frame clones alone and lacks a portion of them. Altogether about 94,000 clones are present, less than 85% being singletons, with the ten largest covering about 4.6%. The CDR3 is made up of 17 amino acids. Germline V CDR1 and CDR2: SQVTM, ANQGSEA. Unmatched junction bases numbered 7, after V lost 0 bases and J lost 0 bases. The material sequenced was peripheral blood, taken 28 days after the second AZD1222 dose. This TCR was sampled from an adult who received the AZD1222 COVID-19 vaccine. The chain combines TRBV29-1 with TRBJ2-1; 8 nucleotides agree with TRBD1. The CDR3 spells CSVEDPSGQVSYNEQFF. CDR3 sequence (DNA): TGCAGCGTTGAAGATCCATCGGGACAGGTCTCCTACAATGAGCAGTTCTTC.